This TCR beta chain was observed in a study of blood T cell repertoires in COVID-19. Study context: In each case, the material was cDNA or gDNA derived from T cells, B-cell-depleted T cells, or PBMCs.

Original data processing: Reference gene primer amplification gave nucleated cell count estimates. Data came from immunoSEQ multiplex PCR; TCRdb stores just in-frame clones and leaves some out. The V and J calls and the clone size are those of that table, but D and trimming were determined from the DNA. The repertoire holds some 200,000 clones, with approximately 89% as singletons. This clonotype was obtained from a man aged 65 to 85 with acute or convalescent COVID-19. Sample: peripheral blood.

The CDR3, as DNA: TGTGCCAGCAGCTTGGTAGGGGGGACAGGTTATGGCTACACCTTC. Translated, it gives CASSLVGGTGYGYTF. J is TRBJ1-2 and V is TRBV5-5; 8 bases are a match to TRBD1. The J segment lost 5 bases and the V segment lost 0 bases, leaving 6 bases of the junction unmatched. This CDR3 spans 15 amino acids. Germline CDR1 SGHKS, CDR2 YYEKEE (reference sequence). Variable domain in full (rest from reference TRBV5-5 and TRBJ1-2): DAGVTQSPTHLIKTRGQQVTLRCSPISGHKSVSWYQQVLGQGPQFIFQYYEKEERGRGNFPDRFSARQFPNYSSELNVNALLLGDSALYLCASSLVGGTGYGYTFGSGTRLTVV.